Listed below are T cell receptor beta chains from one sample, sequenced in a study of blood T cell repertoires in COVID-19. The data were produced by immunoSEQ multiplex PCR, yet TCRdb's version contains in-frame clones alone and is incomplete. The profile shows some 67,000 clones, 75% to 85% of them singletons. Sequencing was done on a sample of peripheral blood. These receptors all stem from an older woman with acute or convalescent COVID-19. Each CDR3 is given with its conserved first and last residue. The D gene is left open where the match is weak. Some rows mark clone size as missing; the rest say once, few, many or name a class of expanded clone.

>-|-|TRBV5-1|TRBJ1-5
TGCGCCAGCAGCTCGGAGGGGGGGCCCAATCAGCCCCAGCATTTT
CASSSEGGPNQPQHF
>-|-|TRBV5-8|TRBJ2-3
TGTGCCAGCAGCTTGAGGACTGGGACAGATACGCAGTATTTT
CASSLRTGTDTQYF
>-|-|TRBV29-1|TRBJ1-5
TGCAGCGTCAGGGGTCCTGATAGCAATCAGCCCCAGCATTTT
CSVRGPDSNQPQHF
>-|TRBD1|TRBV3-1/TRBV3-2|TRBJ1-1
TGTGCCAGCAGCCTCCCGGACAGGGCGGACACTGAAGCTTTCTTT
CASSLPDRADTEAFF
>once|-|TRBV6-1|TRBJ2-2
TGTGCCAGCAGTGAAGGTTATTGGCAGGGTGAGGTACCCGGGGAGCTGTTTTTT
CASSEGYWQGEVPGELFF
>-|-|TRBV2|TRBJ2-3
TGTGCCAGCCGATGGACAGAAGGCACAGATACGCAGTATTTT
CASRWTEGTDTQYF
>-|-|TRBV2|TRBJ2-7
TGTGCCAGCATCGGAGGGCTGTCCTACGAGCAGTACTTC
CASIGGLSYEQYF
>-|-|TRBV7-6|TRBJ1-3
TGTGCCAGCAGCTTTCCGGCGGGAGGAAACACCATATATTTT
CASSFPAGGNTIYF
>-|TRBD1|TRBV27|TRBJ1-2
TGTGCCAGCAAGCATACAGGGGTCGGGAGTGAGGGACTTAACTATGGCTACACCTTC
CASKHTGVGSEGLNYGYTF
>-|-|TRBV5-6|TRBJ1-1
TGTGCCAGCAGCTTCCCCGGGAACACTGAAGCTTTCTTT
CASSFPGNTEAFF
>-|TRBD1|TRBV19|TRBJ1-1
TGTGCCAGCCGGGCGGGGACAGGGCGCTTTAACACTGAAGCTTTCTTT
CASRAGTGRFNTEAFF
>-|TRBD1|TRBV4-3|TRBJ1-3
TGCGCCAGCAGCCTAGGGACAGCCTCTGGAAACACCATATATTTT
CASSLGTASGNTIYF
>-|TRBD2|TRBV15|TRBJ2-3
TGTGCCACCAGCAGAGATCGGGGACTACTAACGCTTACGCAGTATTTT
CATSRDRGLLTLTQYF
>-|TRBD1|TRBV19|TRBJ1-5
TGTGCCAGTAGGACAGGGCTGGGTCAGCCCCAGCATTTT
CASRTGLGQPQHF
>few|TRBD1|TRBV11-1|TRBJ1-1
TGTGCCAGCAGCTTAGTTAGACAGGGCCCGAACACTGAAGCTTTCTTT
CASSLVRQGPNTEAFF
>few|-|TRBV2|TRBJ1-2
TGTGCCAGCAGTGAAGCTGGGGGCGGCTATGGCTACACCTTC
CASSEAGGGYGYTF
>once|TRBD2|TRBV6-5|TRBJ2-1
TGTGCCAGCAGTTCTCTAGGGACTAGCACTGAGCAGTTCTTC
CASSSLGTSTEQFF
>few|TRBD1|TRBV19|TRBJ2-2
TGTGCCAGTAGTATAGATCCCCCAGGGGGCTTGGTTAACACCGGGGAGCTGTTTTTT
CASSIDPPGGLVNTGELFF
>few|TRBD1|TRBV7-9|TRBJ2-7
TGTGCCAGCAGTGCCGGGACAGGGGATCGCTCCTACGAGCAGTACTTC
CASSAGTGDRSYEQYF
>medium-sized|-|TRBV19|TRBJ2-1
TGTGCCAGTAGTATAGCGGGAGCTGTAGAGCAGTTCTTC
CASSIAGAVEQFF
>few|TRBD1|TRBV7-9|TRBJ1-2
TGTGCCAGCAGCCCCGGACAGGGCTATGGCTACACCTTC
CASSPGQGYGYTF
>-|-|TRBV7-9|TRBJ1-1
TGTGCCAGCAGCCCAGACGGACAGATGAACACTGAAGCTTTCTTT
CASSPDGQMNTEAFF
>-|-|TRBV15|TRBJ2-1
TGTGCCACCAGCAGAGTTGGAGTGGATGAGCAGTTCTTC
CATSRVGVDEQFF
>few|TRBD1|TRBV7-9|TRBJ1-2
TGTGCCAGCAGCCCTGGGACAGGGGACTATGGCTACACCTTC
CASSPGTGDYGYTF
>few|TRBD2|TRBV2|TRBJ2-5
TGTGCCAGCAGTGATCGGGCTAGCGGGGGGCGAGAGACCCAGTACTTC
CASSDRASGGRETQYF
>-|-|TRBV12-3/TRBV12-4|TRBJ2-7
TGTGCCAGCAGGGGGAGATCTTACGAGCAGTACTTC
CASRGRSYEQYF
>-|-|TRBV9|TRBJ2-1
TGTGCCAGCAGCTTCTTTAGCCGCCCGTTAGGTAACAATGAGCAGTTCTTC
CASSFFSRPLGNNEQFF
>once|-|TRBV4-3|TRBJ2-2
TGCGCCAGCAGCCAAGCATGGCAGGGAATGAACACCGGGGAGCTGTTTTTT
CASSQAWQGMNTGELFF
>-|TRBD1|TRBV7-9|TRBJ2-1
TGTGCCAGCAGCTTAGTGTCGGGACAGGGCGTCAATGAGCAGTTCTTC
CASSLVSGQGVNEQFF
>-|-|TRBV20-1|TRBJ2-3
TGCAGCCCACTAGGCCCAGATACGCAGTATTTT
CSPLGPDTQYF
>-|-|TRBV6-5|TRBJ1-3
TGTGCCAGCCTAGACTTAGGCTCTGGAAACACCATATATTTT
CASLDLGSGNTIYF
>-|TRBD1|TRBV5-1|TRBJ2-5
TGCGCCAGCAGCTCCAAGGGACAGACCCAAGAGACCCAGTACTTC
CASSSKGQTQETQYF
>-|-|TRBV7-2|TRBJ2-2
TGTGCCAGCAGCTCATCAGGGACTGTTAACTCCGGGGAGCTGTTTTTT
CASSSSGTVNSGELFF
>-|-|TRBV7-2|TRBJ1-4
TGTGCCAGCAGCTTCGAGGCAGGGAGGGCTAATGAAAAACTGTTTTTT
CASSFEAGRANEKLFF
>-|TRBD2|TRBV5-6|TRBJ2-1
TGTGCCAGCAGCTCACTAGCGGGGATTATGGATGAGCAGTTCTTC
CASSSLAGIMDEQFF
>medium-sized|TRBD1|TRBV29-1|TRBJ1-4
TGCAGCGTCCAAATTTCAGGGGGAAATGAAAAACTGTTTTTT
CSVQISGGNEKLFF
>-|-|TRBV30|TRBJ1-1
TGTGCCTGGAACACAGACAGGAGGACTGAAGCTTTCTTT
CAWNTDRRTEAFF
>-|-|TRBV5-6|TRBJ1-6
TGTGCCAGCAGCTTACGCGGTTCCTATAATTCACCCCTCCACTTT
CASSLRGSYNSPLHF
>-|-|TRBV10-1|TRBJ2-7
TGCGCCAGCAGCGACGGTTCAGGGGTGGAGCAGTACTTC
CASSDGSGVEQYF
>once|-|TRBV13|TRBJ2-7
TGTGCCAGCAGCTTATCGGGCGGGGGCACCTACGAGCAGTACTTC
CASSLSGGGTYEQYF
>-|-|TRBV7-9|TRBJ1-1
TGTGCCAGCAGCTTAGCGCCGCAGGGAATCACTGAAGCTTTCTTT
CASSLAPQGITEAFF
>-|-|TRBV19|TRBJ2-1
TGTGCCAGTAGTATAATTCTGGGGGCGGAAACCCACAGTGAGCAGTTCTTC
CASSIILGAETHSEQFF
>-|TRBD2|TRBV7-9|TRBJ2-1
TGTGCCAGCAGCTTAGCCCCAGCGGGAGGCGAGCAGTTCTTC
CASSLAPAGGEQFF
>few|-|TRBV7-9|TRBJ1-2
TGTGCCAGCAGCTTAGCCGGGGGGTCCTACTATGGCTACACCTTC
CASSLAGGSYYGYTF
>-|-|TRBV9|TRBJ1-6
TGTGCCAGCAGCGTCCAAAGCAGGGCCGGGAATTCACCCCTCCACTTT
CASSVQSRAGNSPLHF
>few|-|TRBV19|TRBJ1-5
TGTGCCAGTAGTATAGTACTTAGCAATCAGCCCCAGCATTTT
CASSIVLSNQPQHF
>-|TRBD2|TRBV15|TRBJ2-3
TGTGCCACCAGCAAAACTAGCGGGGGGGCAGATACGCAGTATTTT
CATSKTSGGADTQYF
>-|-|TRBV7-2|TRBJ1-3
TGTGCCAGCAGCTTATCCCCGACAGGACCTTACACCATATATTTT
CASSLSPTGPYTIYF
>few|-|TRBV5-1|TRBJ2-7
TGCGCCAGCAGCTTGGGTTCGGGGAACGAGCAGTACTTC
CASSLGSGNEQYF
>-|-|TRBV19|TRBJ1-3
TGTGCCAGTCACCCGACGGACTTCTCTGGAAACACCATATATTTT
CASHPTDFSGNTIYF
>-|-|TRBV27|TRBJ2-1
TGTGCCAGCAGCCCTTTTCCCAATGAGCAGTTCTTC
CASSPFPNEQFF
>-|-|TRBV7-9|TRBJ1-1
TGTGCCAGCAGCTTCGGGAACACTGAAGCTTTCTTT
CASSFGNTEAFF
>-|TRBD1|TRBV5-1|TRBJ1-6
TGCGCCAGCAGCCCCACCGGGACAGGGGGAAATTCACCCCTCCACTTT
CASSPTGTGGNSPLHF
>-|TRBD1|TRBV5-6|TRBJ1-2
TGTGCCAGCATCGACAGGGGGGGCGGTATACGCTACACCTTC
CASIDRGGGIRYTF